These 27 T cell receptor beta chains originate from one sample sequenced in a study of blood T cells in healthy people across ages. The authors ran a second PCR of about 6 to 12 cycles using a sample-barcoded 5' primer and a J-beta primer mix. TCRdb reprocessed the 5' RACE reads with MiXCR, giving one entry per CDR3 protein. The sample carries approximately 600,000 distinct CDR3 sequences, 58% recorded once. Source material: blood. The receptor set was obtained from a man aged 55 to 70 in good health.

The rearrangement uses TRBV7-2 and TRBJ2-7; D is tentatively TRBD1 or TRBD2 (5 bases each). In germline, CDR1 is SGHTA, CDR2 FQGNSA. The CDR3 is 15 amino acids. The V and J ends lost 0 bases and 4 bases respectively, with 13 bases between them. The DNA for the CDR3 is TGTGCCAGCAGCTTAGCGCCAGGGACGAGTTACGAGCAGTACTTC. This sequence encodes CASSLAPGTSYEQYF.

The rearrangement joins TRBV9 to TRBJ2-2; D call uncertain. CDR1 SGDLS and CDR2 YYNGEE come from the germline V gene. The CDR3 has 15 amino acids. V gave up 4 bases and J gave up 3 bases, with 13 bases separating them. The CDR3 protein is CASSPLDLDTGELFF. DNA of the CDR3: TGTGCCAGCAGCCCGCTAGATTTGGACACCGGGGAGCTGTTTTTT.

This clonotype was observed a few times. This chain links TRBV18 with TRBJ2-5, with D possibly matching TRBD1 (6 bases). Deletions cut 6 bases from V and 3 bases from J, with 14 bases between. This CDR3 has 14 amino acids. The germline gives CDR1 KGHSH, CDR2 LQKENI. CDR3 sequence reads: CASSPPAGEETQYF. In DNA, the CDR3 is TGTGCCAGCTCGCCCCCGGCAGGGGAAGAGACCCAGTACTTC. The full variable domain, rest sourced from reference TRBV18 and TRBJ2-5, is NAGVMQNPRHLVRRRGQEARLRCSPMKGHSHVYWYRQLPEEGLKFMVYLQKENIIDESGMPKERFSAEFPKEGPSILRIQQVVRGDSAAYFCASSPPAGEETQYFGPGTRLLVL.

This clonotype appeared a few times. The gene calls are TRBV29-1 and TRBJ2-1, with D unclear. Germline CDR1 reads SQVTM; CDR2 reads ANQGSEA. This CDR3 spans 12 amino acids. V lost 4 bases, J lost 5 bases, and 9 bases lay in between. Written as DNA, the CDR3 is TGCAGCGTTGCGGTTGGGAACAATGAGCAGTTCTTC. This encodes CSVAVGNNEQFF.

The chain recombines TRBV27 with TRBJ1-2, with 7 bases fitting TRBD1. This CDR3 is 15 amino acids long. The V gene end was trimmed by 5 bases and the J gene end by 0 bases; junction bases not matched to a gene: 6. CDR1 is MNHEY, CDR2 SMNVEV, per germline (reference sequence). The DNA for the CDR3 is TGTGCCAGCAGTAAACAGGGGACCTCTAACTATGGCTACACCTTC. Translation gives CASSKQGTSNYGYTF.

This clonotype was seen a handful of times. The CDR3 region is CSVEGLKDSSYEQYF. The CDR3 DNA sequence: TGCAGCGTTGAGGGACTCAAGGACTCCTCCTACGAGCAGTACTTC. The chain joins TRBV29-1 to TRBJ2-7, with a possible D match to TRBD2 (6 bases). CDR3 length equals 15 residues. Germline CDR1 SQVTM, CDR2 ANQGSEA. V was pared by 3 bases and J by 0 bases, with 15 bases between.

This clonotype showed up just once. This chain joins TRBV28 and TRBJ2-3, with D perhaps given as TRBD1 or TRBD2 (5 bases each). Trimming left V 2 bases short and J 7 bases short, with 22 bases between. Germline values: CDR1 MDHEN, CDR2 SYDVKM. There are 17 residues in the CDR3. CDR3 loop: CASSLGPRRGEFHTQYF. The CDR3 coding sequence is TGTGCCAGCAGTTTAGGGCCTAGGAGAGGGGAGTTCCATACGCAGTATTTT.

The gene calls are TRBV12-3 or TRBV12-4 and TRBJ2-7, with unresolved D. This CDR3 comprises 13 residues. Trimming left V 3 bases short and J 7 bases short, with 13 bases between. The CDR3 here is CASSFWGSGEQYF. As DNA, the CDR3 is TGTGCCAGCAGTTTTTGGGGTAGTGGAGAGCAGTACTTC.

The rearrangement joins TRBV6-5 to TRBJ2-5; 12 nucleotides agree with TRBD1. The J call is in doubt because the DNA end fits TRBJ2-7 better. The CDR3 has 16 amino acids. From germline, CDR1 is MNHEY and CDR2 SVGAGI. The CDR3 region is CASSYSGTGGTYEQYF. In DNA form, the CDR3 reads TGTGCCAGCAGTTACTCAGGGACAGGGGGCACCTACGAGCAGTACTTC.

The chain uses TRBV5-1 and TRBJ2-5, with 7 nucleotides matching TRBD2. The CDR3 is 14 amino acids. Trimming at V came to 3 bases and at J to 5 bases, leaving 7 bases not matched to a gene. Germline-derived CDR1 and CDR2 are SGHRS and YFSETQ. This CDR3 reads CASSSTSTGETQYF. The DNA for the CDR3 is TGCGCCAGCAGCTCGACTAGCACCGGGGAGACCCAGTACTTC.

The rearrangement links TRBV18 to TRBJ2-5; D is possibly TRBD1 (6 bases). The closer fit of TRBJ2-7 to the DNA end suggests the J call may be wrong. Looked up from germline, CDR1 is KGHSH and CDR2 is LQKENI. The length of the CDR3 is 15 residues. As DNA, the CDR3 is TGTGCCAGCTCACCACGGTTTCAGGGGATCTACGAGCAGTACTTC. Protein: CASSPRFQGIYEQYF.

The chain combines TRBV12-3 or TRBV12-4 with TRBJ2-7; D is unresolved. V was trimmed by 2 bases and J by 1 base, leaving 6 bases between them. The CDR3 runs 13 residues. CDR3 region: CASSLHLSYEQYF. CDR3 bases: TGTGCCAGCAGTTTACACTTATCCTACGAGCAGTACTTC.

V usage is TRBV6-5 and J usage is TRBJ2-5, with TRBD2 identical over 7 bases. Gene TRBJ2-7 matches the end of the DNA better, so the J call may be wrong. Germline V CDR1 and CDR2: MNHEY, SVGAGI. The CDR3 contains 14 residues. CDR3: CASGEGSRVHEQYF. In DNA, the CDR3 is TGTGCCAGCGGGGAGGGTAGTAGGGTTCACGAGCAGTACTTC.

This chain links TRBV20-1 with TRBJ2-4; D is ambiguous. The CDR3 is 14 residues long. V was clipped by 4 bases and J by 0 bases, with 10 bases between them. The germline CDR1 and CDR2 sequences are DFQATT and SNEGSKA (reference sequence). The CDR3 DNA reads TGCAGTGCTATCCCCCCCCTAGCCAAAAACATTCAGTACTTC. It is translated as CSAIPPLAKNIQYF.

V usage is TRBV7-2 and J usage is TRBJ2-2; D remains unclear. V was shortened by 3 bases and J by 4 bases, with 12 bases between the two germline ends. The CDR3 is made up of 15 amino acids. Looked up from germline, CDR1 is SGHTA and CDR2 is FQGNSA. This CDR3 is CASSLERGVTGELFF. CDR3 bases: TGTGCCAGCAGCTTGGAGCGAGGCGTCACCGGGGAGCTGTTTTTT. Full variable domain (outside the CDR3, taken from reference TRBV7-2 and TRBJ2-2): GAGVSQSPSNKVTEKGKDVELRCDPISGHTALYWYRQSLGQGLEFLIYFQGNSAPDKSGLPSDRFSAERTGGSVSTLTIQRTQQEDSAVYLCASSLERGVTGELFFGEGSRLTVL.

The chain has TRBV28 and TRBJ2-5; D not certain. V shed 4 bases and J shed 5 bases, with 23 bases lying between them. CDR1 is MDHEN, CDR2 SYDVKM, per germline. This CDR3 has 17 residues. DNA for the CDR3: TGTGCCAGCAGTTCCTCCCCCTGGACCGGTGACTGGGAGACCCAGTACTTC. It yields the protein CASSSSPWTGDWETQYF. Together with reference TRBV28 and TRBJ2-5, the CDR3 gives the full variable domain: DVKVTQSSRYLVKRTGEKVFLECVQDMDHENMFWYRQDPGLGLRLIYFSYDVKMKEKGDIPEGYSVSREKKERFSLILESASTNQTSMYLCASSSSPWTGDWETQYFGPGTRLLVL.

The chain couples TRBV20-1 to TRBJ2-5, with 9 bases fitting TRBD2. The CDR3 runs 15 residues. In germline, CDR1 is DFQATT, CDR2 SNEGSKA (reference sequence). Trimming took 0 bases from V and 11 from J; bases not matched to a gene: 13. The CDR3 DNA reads TGCAGTGCTAGAGATGCCCTAGCGGGGAACAATGAGCAGTACTTC. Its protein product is CSARDALAGNNEQYF.

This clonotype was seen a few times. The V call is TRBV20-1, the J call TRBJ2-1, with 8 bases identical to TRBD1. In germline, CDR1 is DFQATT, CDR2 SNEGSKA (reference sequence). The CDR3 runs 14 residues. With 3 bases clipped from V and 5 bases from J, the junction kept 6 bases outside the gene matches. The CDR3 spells CSASSGQGDNEQFF. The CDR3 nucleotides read TGCAGTGCTAGCTCCGGACAGGGTGACAATGAGCAGTTCTTC.

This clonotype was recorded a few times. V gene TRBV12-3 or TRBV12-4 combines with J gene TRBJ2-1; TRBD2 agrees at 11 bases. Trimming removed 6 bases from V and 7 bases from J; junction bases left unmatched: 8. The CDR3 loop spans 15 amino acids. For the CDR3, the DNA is TGTGCCAGCAGCTATAGCGGGGGGGCGGGTAATGAGCAGTTCTTC. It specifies CASSYSGGAGNEQFF.

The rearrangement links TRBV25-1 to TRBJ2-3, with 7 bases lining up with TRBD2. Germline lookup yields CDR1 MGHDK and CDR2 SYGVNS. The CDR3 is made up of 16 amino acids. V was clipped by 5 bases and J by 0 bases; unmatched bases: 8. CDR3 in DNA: TGTGCCAGCAGTTCGAGACTAGCACCTAGCACAGATACGCAGTATTTT. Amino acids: CASSSRLAPSTDTQYF.

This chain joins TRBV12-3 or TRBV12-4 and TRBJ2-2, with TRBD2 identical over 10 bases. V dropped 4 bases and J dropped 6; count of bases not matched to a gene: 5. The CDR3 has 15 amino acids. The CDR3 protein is CASSSGTSESGELFF. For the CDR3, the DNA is TGTGCCAGCAGTTCCGGGACTAGCGAATCCGGGGAGCTGTTTTTT.

The CDR3 loop reads CATSDPGTAQETQYF. The DNA for the CDR3 is TGTGCCACCAGTGATCCCGGGACAGCACAAGAGACCCAGTACTTC. The chain links TRBV24-1 to TRBJ2-5; TRBD1 matches 7 bases. Germline assignment: CDR1 KGHDR and CDR2 SFDVKD. CDR3 length: 15 residues. Trimming cost V 3 bases and J 2 bases; bases outside gene matches: 5.

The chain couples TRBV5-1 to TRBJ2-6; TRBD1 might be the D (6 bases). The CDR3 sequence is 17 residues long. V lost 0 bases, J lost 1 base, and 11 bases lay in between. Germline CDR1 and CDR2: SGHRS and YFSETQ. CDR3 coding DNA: TGCGCCAGCAGCTTGGTGCCAGGGGTATCTGGGGCCAACGTCCTGACTTTC. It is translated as CASSLVPGVSGANVLTF.

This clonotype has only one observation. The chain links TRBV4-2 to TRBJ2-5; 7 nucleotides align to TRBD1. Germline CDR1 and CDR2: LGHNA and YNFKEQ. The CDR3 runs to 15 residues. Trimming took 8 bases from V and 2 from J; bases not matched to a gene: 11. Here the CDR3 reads CASGRDRVGQETQYF. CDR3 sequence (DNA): TGTGCCAGCGGCCGCGACAGGGTTGGTCAAGAGACCCAGTACTTC.

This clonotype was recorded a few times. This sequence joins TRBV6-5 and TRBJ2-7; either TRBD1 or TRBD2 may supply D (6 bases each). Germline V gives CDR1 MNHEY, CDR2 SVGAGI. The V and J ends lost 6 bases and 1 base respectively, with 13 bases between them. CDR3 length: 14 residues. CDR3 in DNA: TGTGCCAGCAGATTGCGGGACACTTCCTACGAGCAGTACTTC. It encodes CASRLRDTSYEQYF.

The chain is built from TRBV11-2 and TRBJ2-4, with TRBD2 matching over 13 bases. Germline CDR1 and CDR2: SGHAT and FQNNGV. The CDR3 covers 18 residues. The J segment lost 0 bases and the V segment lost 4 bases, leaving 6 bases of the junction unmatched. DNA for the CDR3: TGTGCCAGCAGCTCGGGACTAGCGGGGAGCCTAGCCAAAAACATTCAGTACTTC. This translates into CASSSGLAGSLAKNIQYF.

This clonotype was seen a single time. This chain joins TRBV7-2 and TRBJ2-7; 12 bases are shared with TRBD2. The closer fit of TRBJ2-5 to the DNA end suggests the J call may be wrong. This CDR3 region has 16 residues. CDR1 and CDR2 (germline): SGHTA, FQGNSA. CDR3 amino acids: CASSKPSGGAAETQYF. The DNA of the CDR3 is TGTGCCAGCAGCAAACCTAGCGGGGGGGCCGCCGAGACCCAGTACTTC.